This T cell receptor (beta chain) appears in the sequencing data of a study of cytomegalovirus exposure and HLA in healthy donors. PCR used 60 Vbeta primers and 13 Jbeta primers. The protocol was immunoSEQ multiplex PCR, while the TCRdb copy is restricted to in-frame clones and leaves out a portion. The sample consists of more than 110,000 clones, 9.7% of them appearing once. CDR1 SGHRS and CDR2 YFSETQ come from the germline V gene. This CDR3 is built from 15 residues. V usage is TRBV5-1 and J usage is TRBJ2-5, with 7 bases aligning to TRBD1. The end of the DNA fits TRBJ2-7 better, so the J call may be wrong. This clonotype was obtained from a man aged 50 to 59 in good health and CMV-seronegative. The sample consisted of PBMCs. The DNA for the CDR3 is TGCGCCAGCAGCTTCCGGACAGGTCCTGAGGACGAGCAGTACTTC. It codes for CASSFRTGPEDEQYF.